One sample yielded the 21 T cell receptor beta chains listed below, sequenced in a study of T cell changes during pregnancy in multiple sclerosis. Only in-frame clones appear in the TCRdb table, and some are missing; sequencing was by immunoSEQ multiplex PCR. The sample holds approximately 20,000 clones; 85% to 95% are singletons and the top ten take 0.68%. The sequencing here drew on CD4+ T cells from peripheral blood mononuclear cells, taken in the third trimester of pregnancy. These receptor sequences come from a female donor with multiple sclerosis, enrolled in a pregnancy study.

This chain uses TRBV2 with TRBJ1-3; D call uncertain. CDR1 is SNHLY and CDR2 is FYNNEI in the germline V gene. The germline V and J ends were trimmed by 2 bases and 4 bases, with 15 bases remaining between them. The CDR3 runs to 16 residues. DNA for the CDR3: TGTGCCAGCAGTGAATTCACCGCCGGGTGGGGAAACACCATATATTTT. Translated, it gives CASSEFTAGWGNTIYF.

In nucleotides, the CDR3 is TGTGCCAGCAGGGGGGGATCAGGGGGCATGAACACTGAAGCTTTCTTT. It is translated as CASRGGSGGMNTEAFF. V and J are TRBV6-6 and TRBJ1-1; 8 bases are shared with TRBD1. Germline CDR1 and CDR2: MNHNY and SVGAGI (reference sequence). The CDR3 loop spans 16 amino acids. V was pared by 6 bases and J by 0 bases, with 9 bases of the junction left unmatched.

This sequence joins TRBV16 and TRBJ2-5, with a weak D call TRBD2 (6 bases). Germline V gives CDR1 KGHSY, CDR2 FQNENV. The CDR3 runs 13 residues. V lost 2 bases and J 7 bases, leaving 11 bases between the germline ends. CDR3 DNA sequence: TGTGCCAGCAGCCAAAGGACGGGGGTGACCCAGTACTTC. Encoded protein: CASSQRTGVTQYF.

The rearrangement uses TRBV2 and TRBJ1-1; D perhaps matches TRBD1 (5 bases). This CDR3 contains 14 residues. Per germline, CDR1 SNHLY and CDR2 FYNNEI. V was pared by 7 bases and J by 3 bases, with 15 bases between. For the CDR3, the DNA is TGTGCCAGCATTTACCAGGGTGGCGACACTGAAGCTTTCTTT. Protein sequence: CASIYQGGDTEAFF.

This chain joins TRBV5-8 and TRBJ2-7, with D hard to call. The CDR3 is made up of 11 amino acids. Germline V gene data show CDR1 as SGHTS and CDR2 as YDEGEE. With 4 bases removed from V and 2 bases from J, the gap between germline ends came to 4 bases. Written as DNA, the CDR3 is TGTGCCAGCAGCCCTCCCTACGAGCAGTACTTC. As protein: CASSPPYEQYF.

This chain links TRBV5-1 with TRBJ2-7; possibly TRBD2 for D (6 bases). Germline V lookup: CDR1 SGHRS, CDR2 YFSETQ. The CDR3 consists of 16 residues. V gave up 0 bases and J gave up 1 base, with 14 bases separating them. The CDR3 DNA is TGCGCCAGCAGCTTGGAGGAGGGCCGAAGATCCTACGAGCAGTACTTC. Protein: CASSLEEGRRSYEQYF.

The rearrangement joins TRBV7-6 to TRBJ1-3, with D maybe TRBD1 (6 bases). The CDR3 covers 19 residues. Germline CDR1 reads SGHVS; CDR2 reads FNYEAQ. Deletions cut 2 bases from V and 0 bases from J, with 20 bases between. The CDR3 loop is CASSLLSLQGPLSGNTIYF. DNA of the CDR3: TGTGCCAGCAGCTTATTATCTCTCCAGGGGCCTCTCTCTGGAAACACCATATATTTT.

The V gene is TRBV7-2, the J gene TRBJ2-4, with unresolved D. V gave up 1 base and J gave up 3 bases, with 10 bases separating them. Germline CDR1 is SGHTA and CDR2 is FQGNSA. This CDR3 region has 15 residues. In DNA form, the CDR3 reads TGTGCCAGCAGCTTAGGGCTCCGTAACAAAAACATTCAGTACTTC. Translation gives CASSLGLRNKNIQYF. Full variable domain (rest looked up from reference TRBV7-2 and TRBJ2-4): GAGVSQSPSNKVTEKGKDVELRCDPISGHTALYWYRQSLGQGLEFLIYFQGNSAPDKSGLPSDRFSAERTGGSVSTLTIQRTQQEDSAVYLCASSLGLRNKNIQYFGAGTRLSVL.

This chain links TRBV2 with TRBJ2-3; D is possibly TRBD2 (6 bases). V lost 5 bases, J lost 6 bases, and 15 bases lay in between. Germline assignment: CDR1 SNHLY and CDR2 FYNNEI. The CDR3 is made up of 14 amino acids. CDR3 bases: TGTGCCAGCAGTACGGGACTCAAGGGGGATACGCAGTATTTT. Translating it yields CASSTGLKGDTQYF.

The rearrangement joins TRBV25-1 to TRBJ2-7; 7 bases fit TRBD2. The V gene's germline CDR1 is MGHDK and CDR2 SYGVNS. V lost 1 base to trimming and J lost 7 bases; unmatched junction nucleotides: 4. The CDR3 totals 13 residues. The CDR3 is CASSEWEGKEQYF. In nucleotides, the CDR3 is TGTGCCAGCAGTGAATGGGAGGGGAAAGAGCAGTACTTC.

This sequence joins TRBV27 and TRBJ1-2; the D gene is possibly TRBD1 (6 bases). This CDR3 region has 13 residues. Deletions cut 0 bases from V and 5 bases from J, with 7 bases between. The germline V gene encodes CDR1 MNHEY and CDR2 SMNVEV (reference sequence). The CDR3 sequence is CASSLSTGYGYTF. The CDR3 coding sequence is TGTGCCAGCAGTTTATCGACAGGATATGGCTACACCTTC.

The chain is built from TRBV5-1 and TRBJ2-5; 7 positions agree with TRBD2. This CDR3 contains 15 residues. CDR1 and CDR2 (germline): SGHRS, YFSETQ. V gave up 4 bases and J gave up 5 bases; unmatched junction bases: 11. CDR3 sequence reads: CASSPRPTSEETQYF. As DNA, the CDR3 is TGCGCCAGCAGCCCCCGCCCCACTAGCGAGGAGACCCAGTACTTC.

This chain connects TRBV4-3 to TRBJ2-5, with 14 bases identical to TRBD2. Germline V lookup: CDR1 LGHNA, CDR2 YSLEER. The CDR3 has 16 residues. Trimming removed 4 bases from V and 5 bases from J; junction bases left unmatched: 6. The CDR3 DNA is TGCGCCAGCAGCCGCAGACTAGCGGGAGGGGGGGAGACCCAGTACTTC. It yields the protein CASSRRLAGGGETQYF.

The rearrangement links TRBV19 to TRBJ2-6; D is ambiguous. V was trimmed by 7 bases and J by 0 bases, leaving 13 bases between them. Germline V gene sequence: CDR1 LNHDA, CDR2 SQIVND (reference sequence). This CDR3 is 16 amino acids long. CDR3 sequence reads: CASTRPRSSGANVLTF. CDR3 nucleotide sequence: TGTGCCAGTACTAGGCCTCGAAGCTCTGGGGCCAACGTCCTGACTTTC.

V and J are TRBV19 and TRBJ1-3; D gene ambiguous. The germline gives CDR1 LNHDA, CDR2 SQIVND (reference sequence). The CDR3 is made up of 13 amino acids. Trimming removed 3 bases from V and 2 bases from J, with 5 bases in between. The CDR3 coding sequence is TGTGCCAGTAGTATTCGGGCTGGAAACACCATATATTTT. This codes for CASSIRAGNTIYF.

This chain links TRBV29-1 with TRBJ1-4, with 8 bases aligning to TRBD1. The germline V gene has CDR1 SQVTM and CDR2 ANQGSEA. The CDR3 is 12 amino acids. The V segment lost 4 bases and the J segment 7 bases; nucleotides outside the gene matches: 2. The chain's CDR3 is CSVAGGGEKLFF. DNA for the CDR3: TGCAGCGTTGCAGGGGGCGGTGAAAAACTGTTTTTT.

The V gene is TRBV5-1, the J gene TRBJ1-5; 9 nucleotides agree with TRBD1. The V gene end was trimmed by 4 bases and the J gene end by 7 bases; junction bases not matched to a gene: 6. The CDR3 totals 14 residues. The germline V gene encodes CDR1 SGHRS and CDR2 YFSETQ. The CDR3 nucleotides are TGCGCCAGCAGCCCACAGGGGGCGCAGCAGCCCCAGCATTTT. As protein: CASSPQGAQQPQHF.

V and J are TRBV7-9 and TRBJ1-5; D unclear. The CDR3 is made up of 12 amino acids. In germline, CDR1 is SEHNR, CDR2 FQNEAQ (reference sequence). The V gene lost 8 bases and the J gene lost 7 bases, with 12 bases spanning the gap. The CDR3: CASPPGRQPQHF. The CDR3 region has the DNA TGTGCCAGCCCGCCTGGTCGGCAGCCCCAGCATTTT.

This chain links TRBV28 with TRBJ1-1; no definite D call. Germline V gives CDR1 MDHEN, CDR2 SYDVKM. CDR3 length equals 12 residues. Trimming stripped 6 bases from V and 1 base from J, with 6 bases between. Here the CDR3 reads CASRGPNTEAFF. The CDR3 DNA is TGTGCCAGCAGGGGCCCGAACACTGAAGCTTTCTTT.

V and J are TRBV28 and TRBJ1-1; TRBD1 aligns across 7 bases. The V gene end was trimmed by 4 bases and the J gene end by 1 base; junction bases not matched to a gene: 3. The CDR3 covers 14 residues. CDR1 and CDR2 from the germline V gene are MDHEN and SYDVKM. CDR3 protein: CASSSDRKNTEAFF. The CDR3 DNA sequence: TGTGCCAGCAGTTCGGACAGGAAGAACACTGAAGCTTTCTTT.

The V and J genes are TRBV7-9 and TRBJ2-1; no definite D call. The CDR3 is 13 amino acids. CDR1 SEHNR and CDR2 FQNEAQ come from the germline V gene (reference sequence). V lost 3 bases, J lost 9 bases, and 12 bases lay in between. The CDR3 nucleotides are TGTGCCAGCAGCTTGTATCAAGTGAGTGAGCAGTTCTTC. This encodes CASSLYQVSEQFF.